These T cell receptor beta chains were read from a single sample in a study of blood T cell repertoires in COVID-19. Some clones are missing from TCRdb's copy, which holds only in-frame ones; the method was immunoSEQ multiplex PCR. The sample shows about 180,000 clones, about 81% of them seen only once. The sample consisted of peripheral blood. All receptors come from an elderly woman with COVID-19, enrolled during active disease. The CDR3 runs from the conserved cysteine through the conserved F or W. Each record gives: D gene, J gene, clone size, V gene, CDR3 protein, CDR3 DNA. A D gene is named only where the DNA matches it firmly. Clone size is shown for a subset of rows, as once, few, many or a class of expanded clone.

D: .
J: TRBJ2-1
size: .
V: TRBV7-6
CDR3: CASSLVYNEQFF
DNA: TGTGCCAGCAGCTTAGTATACAATGAGCAGTTCTTC

D: .
J: TRBJ2-3
size: .
V: TRBV5-1
CDR3: CASSGQGHVGADTQYF
DNA: TGCGCCAGCAGCGGGCAGGGACACGTGGGCGCAGATACGCAGTATTTT

D: .
J: TRBJ1-2
size: .
V: TRBV7-9
CDR3: CASSPDSFYGYTF
DNA: TGTGCCAGCAGCCCCGACAGTTTCTATGGCTACACCTTC

D: .
J: TRBJ2-3
size: .
V: TRBV7-9
CDR3: CASSLTRRSDTQYF
DNA: TGTGCCAGCAGCTTAACGAGGAGATCAGATACGCAGTATTTT

D: TRBD1
J: TRBJ2-5
size: .
V: TRBV24-1
CDR3: CATSATETGGRETQYF
DNA: TGTGCCACCAGTGCTACAGAGACAGGGGGACGGGAGACCCAGTACTTC

D: .
J: TRBJ2-4
size: .
V: TRBV2
CDR3: CASSEREAKNIQYF
DNA: TGTGCCAGCAGTGAGAGGGAGGCCAAAAACATTCAGTACTTC

D: .
J: TRBJ2-7
size: few
V: TRBV29-1
CDR3: CSVDSRASYEQYF
DNA: TGCAGCGTTGATAGCAGGGCCTCCTACGAGCAGTACTTC

D: .
J: TRBJ1-2
size: .
V: TRBV28
CDR3: CASRRATFNYGYTF
DNA: TGTGCCAGCCGGCGGGCAACCTTTAACTATGGCTACACCTTC

D: TRBD1
J: TRBJ1-2
size: .
V: TRBV28
CDR3: CASSSPGQVVRGYTF
DNA: TGTGCCAGCAGTTCGCCGGGACAGGTCGTTCGTGGCTACACCTTC

D: .
J: TRBJ1-6
size: .
V: TRBV28
CDR3: CASTAPAGDRISSYNSPLHF
DNA: TGTGCCAGCACCGCCCCCGCAGGGGACCGAATAAGCTCCTATAATTCACCCCTCCACTTT

D: TRBD2
J: TRBJ2-1
size: .
V: TRBV4-2
CDR3: CASSPTRGGGNEQFF
DNA: TGTGCCAGCAGCCCCACTCGGGGGGGTGGGAATGAGCAGTTCTTC

D: TRBD1
J: TRBJ1-4
size: .
V: TRBV18
CDR3: CASSPPSETGALKLFF
DNA: TGTGCCAGCTCACCACCAAGCGAAACAGGGGCCTTAAAACTGTTTTTT

D: .
J: TRBJ1-1
size: .
V: TRBV6-5
CDR3: CASNPALGPNEAFF
DNA: TGTGCCAGCAACCCAGCACTGGGGCCCAACGAAGCTTTCTTT

D: TRBD2
J: TRBJ2-1
size: once
V: TRBV5-1
CDR3: CASSLVAGGGYNEQFF
DNA: TGCGCCAGCAGCTTGGTAGCGGGGGGAGGCTACAATGAGCAGTTCTTC